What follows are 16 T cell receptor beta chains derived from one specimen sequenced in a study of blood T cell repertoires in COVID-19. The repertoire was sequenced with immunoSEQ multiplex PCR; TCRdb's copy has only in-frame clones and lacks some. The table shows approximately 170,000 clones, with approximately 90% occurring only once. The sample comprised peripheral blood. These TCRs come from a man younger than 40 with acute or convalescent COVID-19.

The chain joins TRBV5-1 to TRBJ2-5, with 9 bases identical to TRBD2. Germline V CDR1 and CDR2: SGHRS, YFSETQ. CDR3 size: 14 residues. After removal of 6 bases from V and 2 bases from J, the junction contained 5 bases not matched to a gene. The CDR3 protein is CASMITSGQETQYF. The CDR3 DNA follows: TGCGCCAGCATGATAACTAGCGGGCAAGAGACCCAGTACTTC. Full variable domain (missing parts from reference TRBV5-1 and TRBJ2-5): KAGVTQTPRYLIKTRGQQVTLSCSPISGHRSVSWYQQTPGQGLQFLFEYFSETQRNKGNFPGRFSGRQFSNSRSEMNVSTLELGDSALYLCASMITSGQETQYFGPGTRLLVL.

CDR3 residues: CAWDTGTGAIYEQYF. The CDR3 region has the DNA TGTGCCTGGGATACTGGGACAGGTGCTATTTACGAGCAGTACTTC. The chain carries TRBV30 and TRBJ2-7; 8 positions agree with TRBD1. The CDR3 runs to 15 residues. V shed 5 bases, J shed 4 bases, and the junction held 13 bases outside the gene matches. The germline V gene encodes CDR1 GTSNPN and CDR2 SVGIG (reference sequence).

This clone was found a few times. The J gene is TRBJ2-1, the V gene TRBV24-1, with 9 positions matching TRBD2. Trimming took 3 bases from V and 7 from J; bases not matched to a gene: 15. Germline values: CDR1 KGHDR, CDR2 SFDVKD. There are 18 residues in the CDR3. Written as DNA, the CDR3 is TGTGCCACCAGTGATATAGATAGCGGGAGAGGGTCAGGTAATGAGCAGTTCTTC. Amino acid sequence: CATSDIDSGRGSGNEQFF.

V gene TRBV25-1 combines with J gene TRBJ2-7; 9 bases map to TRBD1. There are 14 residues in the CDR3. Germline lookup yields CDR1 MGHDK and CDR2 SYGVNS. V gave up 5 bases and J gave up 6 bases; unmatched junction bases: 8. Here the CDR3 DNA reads TGTGCCAGCAGTAACCCGGGACAGGGCATCGAGCAGTACTTC. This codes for CASSNPGQGIEQYF.

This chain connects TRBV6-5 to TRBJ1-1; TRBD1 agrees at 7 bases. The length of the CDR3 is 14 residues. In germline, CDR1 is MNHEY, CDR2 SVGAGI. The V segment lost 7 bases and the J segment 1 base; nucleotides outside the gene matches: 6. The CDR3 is CASKEPGGNTEAFF. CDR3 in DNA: TGTGCCAGCAAGGAGCCAGGGGGGAACACTGAAGCTTTCTTT.

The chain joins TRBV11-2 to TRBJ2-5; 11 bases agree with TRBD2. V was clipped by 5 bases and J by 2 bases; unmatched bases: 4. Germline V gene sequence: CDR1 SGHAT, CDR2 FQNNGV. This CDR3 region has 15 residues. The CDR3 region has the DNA TGTGCCAGCAGCCAACGACTAGCGGGACAAGAGACCCAGTACTTC. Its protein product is CASSQRLAGQETQYF.

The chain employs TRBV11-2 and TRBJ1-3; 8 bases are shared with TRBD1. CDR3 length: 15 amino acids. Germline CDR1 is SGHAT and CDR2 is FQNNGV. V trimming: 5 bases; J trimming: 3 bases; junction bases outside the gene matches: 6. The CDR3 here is CASSPWGQVGNTIYF. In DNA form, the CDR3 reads TGTGCCAGCAGCCCCTGGGGACAGGTTGGAAACACCATATATTTT. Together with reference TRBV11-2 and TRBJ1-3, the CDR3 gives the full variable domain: EAGVAQSPRYKIIEKRQSVAFWCNPISGHATLYWYQQILGQGPKLLIQFQNNGVVDDSQLPKDRFSAERLKGVDSTLKIQPAKLEDSAVYLCASSPWGQVGNTIYFGEGSWLTVV.

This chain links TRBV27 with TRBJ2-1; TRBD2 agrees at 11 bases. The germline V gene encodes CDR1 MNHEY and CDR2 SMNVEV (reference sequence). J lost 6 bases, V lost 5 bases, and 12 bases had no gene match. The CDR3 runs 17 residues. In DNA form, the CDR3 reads TGTGCCAGCAGTCCATCTTTACTAGCGGGAGACGGCAATGAGCAGTTCTTC. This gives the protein CASSPSLLAGDGNEQFF.

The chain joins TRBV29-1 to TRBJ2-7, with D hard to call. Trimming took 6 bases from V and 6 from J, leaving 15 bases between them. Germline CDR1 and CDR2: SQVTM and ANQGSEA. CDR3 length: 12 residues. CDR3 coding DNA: TGCAGCGTCTCCCGTCGAGGCTTCGAGCAGTACTTC. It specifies CSVSRRGFEQYF.

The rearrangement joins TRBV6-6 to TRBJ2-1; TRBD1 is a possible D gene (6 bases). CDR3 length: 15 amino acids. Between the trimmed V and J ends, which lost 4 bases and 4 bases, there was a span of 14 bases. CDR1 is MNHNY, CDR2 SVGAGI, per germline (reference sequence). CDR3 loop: CASSLRTDLYNEQFF. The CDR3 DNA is TGTGCCAGCAGTTTACGGACAGATCTTTACAATGAGCAGTTCTTC.

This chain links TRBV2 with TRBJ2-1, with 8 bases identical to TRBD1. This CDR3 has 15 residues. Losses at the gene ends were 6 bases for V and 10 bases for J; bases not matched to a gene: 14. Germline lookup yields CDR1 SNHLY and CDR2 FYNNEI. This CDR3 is CASREDRASKAEQFF. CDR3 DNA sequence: TGTGCCAGCAGGGAGGACAGGGCTTCCAAAGCGGAGCAGTTCTTC.

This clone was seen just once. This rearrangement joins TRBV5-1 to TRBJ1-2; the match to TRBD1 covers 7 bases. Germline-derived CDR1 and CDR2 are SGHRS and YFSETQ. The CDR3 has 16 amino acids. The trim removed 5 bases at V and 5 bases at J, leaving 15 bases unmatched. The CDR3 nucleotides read TGCGCCAGCAGTACAGGGGCGACGGCCGGGGATTATGGCTACACCTTC. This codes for CASSTGATAGDYGYTF.

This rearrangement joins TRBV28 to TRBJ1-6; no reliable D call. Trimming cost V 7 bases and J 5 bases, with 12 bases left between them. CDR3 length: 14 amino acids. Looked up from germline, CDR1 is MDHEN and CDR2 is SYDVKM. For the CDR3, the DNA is TGTGCCAGCAACGAAAGTTCGGATAATTCACCCCTCCACTTT. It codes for CASNESSDNSPLHF. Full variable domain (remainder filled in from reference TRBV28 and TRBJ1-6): DVKVTQSSRYLVKRTGEKVFLECVQDMDHENMFWYRQDPGLGLRLIYFSYDVKMKEKGDIPEGYSVSREKKERFSLILESASTNQTSMYLCASNESSDNSPLHFGNGTRLTVT.

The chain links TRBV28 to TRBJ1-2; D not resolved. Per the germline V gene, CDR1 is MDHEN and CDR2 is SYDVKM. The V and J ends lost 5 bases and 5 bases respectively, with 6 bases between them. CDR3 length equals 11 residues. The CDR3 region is CASSTMYGYTF. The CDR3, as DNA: TGTGCCAGCAGTACTATGTATGGCTACACCTTC.

CDR3 protein: CASSSGQGIGKTEAFF. The CDR3 DNA is TGTGCCAGCAGCTCGGGACAGGGAATTGGAAAGACTGAAGCTTTCTTT. The J gene is TRBJ1-1, the V gene TRBV5-8, with 9 bases identical to TRBD1. Per the germline V gene, CDR1 is SGHTS and CDR2 is YDEGEE. The ends lost 3 bases at V and 5 bases at J; junction bases unmatched: 11. The CDR3 loop spans 16 amino acids.

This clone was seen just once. The DNA for the CDR3 is TGTGCCAGTAGTATTTCGGGGACGAACACCGGGGAGCTGTTTTTT. Amino acid sequence: CASSISGTNTGELFF. This chain joins TRBV19 and TRBJ2-2; TRBD2 might be the D (5 bases). Germline loops: CDR1 LNHDA, CDR2 SQIVND (reference sequence). Trimming left V 3 bases short and J 0 bases short, with 8 bases between. The CDR3 contains 15 residues.